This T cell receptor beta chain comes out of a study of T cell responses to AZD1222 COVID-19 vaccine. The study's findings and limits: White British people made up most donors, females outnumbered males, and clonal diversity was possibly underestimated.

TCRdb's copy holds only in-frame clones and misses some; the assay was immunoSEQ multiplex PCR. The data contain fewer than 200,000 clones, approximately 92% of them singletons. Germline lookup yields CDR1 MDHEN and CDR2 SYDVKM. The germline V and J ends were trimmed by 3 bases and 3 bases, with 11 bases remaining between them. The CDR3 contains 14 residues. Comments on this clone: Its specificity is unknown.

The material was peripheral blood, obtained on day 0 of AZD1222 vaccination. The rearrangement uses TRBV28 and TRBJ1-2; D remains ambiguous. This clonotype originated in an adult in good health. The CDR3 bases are TGTGCCAGCAGTTTGTCCCCCAATTACTATGGCTACACCTTC. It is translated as CASSLSPNYYGYTF.